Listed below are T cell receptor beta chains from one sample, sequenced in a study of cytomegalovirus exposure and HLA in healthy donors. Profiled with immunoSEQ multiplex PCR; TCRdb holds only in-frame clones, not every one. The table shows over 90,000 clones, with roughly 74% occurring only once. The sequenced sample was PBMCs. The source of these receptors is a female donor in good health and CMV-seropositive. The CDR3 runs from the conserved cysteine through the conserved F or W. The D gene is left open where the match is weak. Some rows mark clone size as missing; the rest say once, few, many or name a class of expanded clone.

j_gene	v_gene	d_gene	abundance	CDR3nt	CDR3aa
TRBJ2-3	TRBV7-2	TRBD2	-	TGTGCCAGCAGCTTAGGCTTTAGCGGGGGGAGCGCAGATACGCAGTATTTT	CASSLGFSGGSADTQYF
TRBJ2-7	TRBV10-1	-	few	TGCGCCAGCAGTGCCGTCGTCTCCTACGAGCAGTACTTC	CASSAVVSYEQYF
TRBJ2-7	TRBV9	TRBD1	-	TGTGCCAGCAGCGTAGATTACAGGGGGTTTGGCGAGCAGTACTTC	CASSVDYRGFGEQYF
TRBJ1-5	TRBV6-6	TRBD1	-	TGTGCCAGCAGCCACACCCCCGGACAGGCCAATCAGCCCCAGCATTTT	CASSHTPGQANQPQHF
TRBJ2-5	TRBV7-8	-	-	TGTGCCAGCAGCCTGCGACAGATCCAAGGGGAGACCCAGTACTTC	CASSLRQIQGETQYF
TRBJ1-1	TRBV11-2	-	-	TGTGCCAGCAGCTTAGGGGGGGACCAAGCTTTCTTT	CASSLGGDQAFF
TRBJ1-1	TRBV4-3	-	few	TGCGCCAGCAGCCACGGCAAGGGACATCGGAACACTGAAGCTTTCTTT	CASSHGKGHRNTEAFF
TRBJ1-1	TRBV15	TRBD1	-	TGTGCCACCAGCAGACCGACAGGGTTGAGAAACACTGAAGCTTTCTTT	CATSRPTGLRNTEAFF
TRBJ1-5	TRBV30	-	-	TGTGCCTCCCAGGAAGGGGAATGGAGCAATCAGCCCCAGCATTTT	CASQEGEWSNQPQHF
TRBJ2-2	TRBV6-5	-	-	TGTGCCAGCAGTCCAGGGGGGTTCACCGGGGAGCTGTTTTTT	CASSPGGFTGELFF
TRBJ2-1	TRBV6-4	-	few	TGTGCCAGCAGTGACTCTGATAGCGGATATAATGAGCAGTTCTTC	CASSDSDSGYNEQFF
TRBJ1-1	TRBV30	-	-	TGTGCCTGGAGTGCTACAGGGAACACTGAAGCTTTCTTT	CAWSATGNTEAFF
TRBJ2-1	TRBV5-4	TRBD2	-	TGTGCCAGCAGCTTGGCCAGATTAGCGGGAAGAGATGAGCAGTTCTTC	CASSLARLAGRDEQFF
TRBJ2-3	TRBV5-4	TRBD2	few	TGTGCCAGCAGCTCGGGAGGGCCACGTACGCAGTATTTT	CASSSGGPRTQYF
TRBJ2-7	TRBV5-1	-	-	TGCGCCAGCAGGGGTGACCACGGGGGCGAGCAGTACTTC	CASRGDHGGEQYF
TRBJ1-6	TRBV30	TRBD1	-	TGTGCCTGGAGTCGGGTGTCAGGGGGCTATAATTCACCCCTCCACTTT	CAWSRVSGGYNSPLHF
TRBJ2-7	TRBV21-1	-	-	TGTGCCAGCAGCAAAGGGCGTTCGGGGGAAAGCTACGAGCAGTACTTC	CASSKGRSGESYEQYF
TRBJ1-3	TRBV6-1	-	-	TGTGCCACCTTACCAGGGGTACGCGTAAACACCATATATTTT	CATLPGVRVNTIYF
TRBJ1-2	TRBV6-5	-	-	TGTGCCAGCAGTTACCAGGGTGGGAGCTACACCTTC	CASSYQGGSYTF
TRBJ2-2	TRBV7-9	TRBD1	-	TGTGCCAGCAGCTCCGGACAGGGAGGTAATAATCGGGCGGAGCTGTTTTTT	CASSSGQGGNNRAELFF
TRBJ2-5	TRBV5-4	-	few	TGTGCCAGCAGCTTTAGCGTCAACCTTCAAGAGACCCAGTACTTC	CASSFSVNLQETQYF
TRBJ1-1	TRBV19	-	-	TGTGCCAGTAGTATTGGGCCAGGAGCTTTCTTT	CASSIGPGAFF
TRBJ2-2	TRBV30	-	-	TGTGCCTGGAGTAGGGGACTCGGGGACACCGGGGAGCTGTTTTTT	CAWSRGLGDTGELFF
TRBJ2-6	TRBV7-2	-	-	TGTGCCAGCAGCACAATTTTAGGGGAAGCTGGGGCCAACGTCCTGACTTTC	CASSTILGEAGANVLTF
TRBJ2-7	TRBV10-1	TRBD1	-	TGCGCCAGCAGTTCCCAAATTCCCGGGACAGGGCGCTACGAGCAGTACTTC	CASSSQIPGTGRYEQYF
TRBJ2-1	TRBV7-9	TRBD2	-	TGTGCCAGCAGCTTAAATCTAGCGGTATACAATGAGCAGTTCTTC	CASSLNLAVYNEQFF
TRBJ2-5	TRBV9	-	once	TGTGCCAGCAGCGTAGCCAGGGATGATCCTCAAGAGACCCAGTACTTC	CASSVARDDPQETQYF
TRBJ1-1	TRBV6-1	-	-	TGTGCCAGCAGGCCCGGGCCCTGGGAGACTGAAGCTTTCTTT	CASRPGPWETEAFF
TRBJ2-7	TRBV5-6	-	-	TGTGCCAGCAGCTTGGGCAGGGACGAGCAGTACTTC	CASSLGRDEQYF
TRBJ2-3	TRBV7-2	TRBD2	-	TGTGCCAGCAGCCCTCAAGCGGGGGGGCCCTCAGATACGCAGTATTTT	CASSPQAGGPSDTQYF
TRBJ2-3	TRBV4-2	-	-	TGTGCCAGCAGCCAAGTTCGTACAGATACGCAGTATTTT	CASSQVRTDTQYF
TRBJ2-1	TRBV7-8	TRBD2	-	TGTGCCAGCAGCTTAGGACTAGCGGGGGCGGCCTTGGGTGAGCAGTTCTTC	CASSLGLAGAALGEQFF
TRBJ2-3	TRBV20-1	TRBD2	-	TGCAGTGCTACCGGACTAGCGGGAGCGGTCTTT	CSATGLAGAVF
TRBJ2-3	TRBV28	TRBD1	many	TGTGCCAGCAGCCCCCGGGACAGGTTCACAGATACGCAGTATTTT	CASSPRDRFTDTQYF
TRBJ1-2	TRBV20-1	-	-	TGCAGTGCTAGCAGAAACTATGGCTACACCTTC	CSASRNYGYTF
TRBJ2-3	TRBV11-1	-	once	TGTGCCAGCAGCTTAGGGGAGCGGTCCCGCCAGTATTTT	CASSLGERSRQYF
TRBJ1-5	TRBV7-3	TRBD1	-	TGTGCCAGCGCGCCGGGACAGGGCTTGCCCCAGCATTTT	CASAPGQGLPQHF
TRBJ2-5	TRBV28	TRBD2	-	TGTGCCAGCAAAGCGGGAGGGGAAGAGACCCAGTACTTC	CASKAGGEETQYF
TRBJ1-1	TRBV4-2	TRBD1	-	TGTGCCAGCAGCCCAGCGATTCAGGGGGCCACTGAAGCTTTCTTT	CASSPAIQGATEAFF
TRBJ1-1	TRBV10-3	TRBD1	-	TGTGCCATCAGTAACCTACAGGGGATGAACACTGAAGCTTTCTTT	CAISNLQGMNTEAFF
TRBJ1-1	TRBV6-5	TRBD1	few	TGTGCCACTCGGACAGGGGGATCTGAAGCTTTCTTT	CATRTGGSEAFF
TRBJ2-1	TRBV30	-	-	TGTGCCTGGAGCCCTTGGGGCGTAGGGTCCTACAATGAGCAGTTCTTC	CAWSPWGVGSYNEQFF
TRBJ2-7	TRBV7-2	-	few	TGTGCCAGCAGCTTAATTAACGAGCAGTACTTC	CASSLINEQYF
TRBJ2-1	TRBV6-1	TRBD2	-	TGTGCCAGCTCCCCAGCGGGGGAACCCCATGAGCAGTTCTTC	CASSPAGEPHEQFF
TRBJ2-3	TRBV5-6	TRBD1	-	TGTGCCAGCAGCTTTCTCTCGAATACAGGGGCAGATACGCAGTATTTT	CASSFLSNTGADTQYF
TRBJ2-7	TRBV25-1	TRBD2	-	TGTGCCAGCAGTGAATTAGTGGCTAGCGGATCCTACGAGCAGTACTTC	CASSELVASGSYEQYF
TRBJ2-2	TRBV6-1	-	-	TGTGCCAGCAGTGTGGGCTATCAAGGCACCGGGGAGCTGTTTTTT	CASSVGYQGTGELFF
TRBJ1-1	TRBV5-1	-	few	TGCGCCAGCAGCTTGGTAGCGAACACTGAAGCTTTCTTT	CASSLVANTEAFF
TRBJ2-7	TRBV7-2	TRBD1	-	TGTGCCAGCAGGTCGACAGGGGCGAACGAGCAGTACTTC	CASRSTGANEQYF
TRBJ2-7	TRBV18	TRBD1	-	TGTGCCAGCTCACCCGGGACAGGGGCCAAGCAGTACTTC	CASSPGTGAKQYF
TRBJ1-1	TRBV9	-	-	TGCGAGGAGGCAGCGAACACTGAAGCTTTCTTT	CEEAANTEAFF
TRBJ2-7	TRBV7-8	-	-	TGTGCCAGCAGCCTTAGGAGAAATAACGAGCAGTACTTC	CASSLRRNNEQYF
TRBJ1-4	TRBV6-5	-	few	TGTGCCAGCAGCCAGGGGAGCGCTAATGAAAAACTGTTTTTT	CASSQGSANEKLFF
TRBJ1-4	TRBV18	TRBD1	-	TGTGCCAGCTCGACAGGGGTCGGATCTAATGAAAAACTGTTTTTT	CASSTGVGSNEKLFF
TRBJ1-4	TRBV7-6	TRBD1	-	TGTGCCAGCAGAACACAGGGGGGGAATGAAAAACTGTTTTTT	CASRTQGGNEKLFF
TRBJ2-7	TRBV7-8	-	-	TGTGCCAGCAGCTTAGTCGGGGGGCAGTACTTC	CASSLVGGQYF
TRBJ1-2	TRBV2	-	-	TGTGCCAGCAGTGAAGCCTCAGGGGAACTTAACTATGGCTACACCTTC	CASSEASGELNYGYTF
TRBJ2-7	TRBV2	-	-	TGTGCCAGCAGTCTCACAGGGTTCGGCGAGCAGTACTTC	CASSLTGFGEQYF
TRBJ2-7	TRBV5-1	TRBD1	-	TGCGCCAGCAGCACCGGGACAGGTTCCTACGAGCAGTACTTC	CASSTGTGSYEQYF